This TCR beta chain appears in the sequencing data of a study of CD8+CD57+ T cells in acquired aplastic anemia. About the study: The DNA of sorted CD4+ and CD8+ cells averaged approximately 2.9 ug. Sequencing produced an average of about 11 million reads per healthy donor for CD4+ cells. Notes on the study in general: The study identified under 30 CD8+ CDR3 sequences shared by patients and controls.

CDR3 and TCR beta VDJ profiling relied on a genomic DNA template. TCRdb called the reads again in MiXCR, with one record for every CDR3 protein. The table includes roughly 58,000 distinct CDR3 sequences, about 56% detected once. The CDR3 has 17 residues. The V and J ends lost 6 bases and 1 base, in that order; junction bases with no gene match: 11. Germline V gene data show CDR1 as SGDLS and CDR2 as YYNGEE. As for this clonotype: The target antigen is unknown.

The specimen was sorted CD4+, CD8+, or CD8+CD57+ T cells (not recorded which) from PBMCs. This chain connects TRBV9 to TRBJ2-5, with 11 bases aligning to TRBD2. The origin of this receptor is a human donor in good health, serving as a control. The CDR3 spells CASTSGALAGGQETQYF. CDR3 in DNA: TGTGCCAGCACCTCAGGGGCCCTAGCGGGGGGCCAAGAGACCCAGTACTTC.